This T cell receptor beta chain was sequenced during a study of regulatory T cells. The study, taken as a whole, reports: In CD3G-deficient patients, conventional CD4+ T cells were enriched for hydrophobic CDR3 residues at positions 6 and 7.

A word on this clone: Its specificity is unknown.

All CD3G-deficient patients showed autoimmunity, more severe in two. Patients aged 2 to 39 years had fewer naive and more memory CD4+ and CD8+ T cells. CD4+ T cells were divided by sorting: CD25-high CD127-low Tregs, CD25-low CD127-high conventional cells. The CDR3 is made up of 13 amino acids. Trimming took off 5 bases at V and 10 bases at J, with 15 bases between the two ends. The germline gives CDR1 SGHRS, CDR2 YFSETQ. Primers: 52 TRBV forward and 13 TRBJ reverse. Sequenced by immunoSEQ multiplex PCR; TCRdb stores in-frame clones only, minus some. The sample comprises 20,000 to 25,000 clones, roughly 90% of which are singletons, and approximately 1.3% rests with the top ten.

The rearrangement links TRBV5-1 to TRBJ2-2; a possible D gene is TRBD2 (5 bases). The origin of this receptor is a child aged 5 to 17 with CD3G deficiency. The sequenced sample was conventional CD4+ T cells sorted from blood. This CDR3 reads CASRGSSAEELFF. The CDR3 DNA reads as TGCGCCAGCAGGGGTAGTAGCGCCGAGGAGCTGTTTTTT.